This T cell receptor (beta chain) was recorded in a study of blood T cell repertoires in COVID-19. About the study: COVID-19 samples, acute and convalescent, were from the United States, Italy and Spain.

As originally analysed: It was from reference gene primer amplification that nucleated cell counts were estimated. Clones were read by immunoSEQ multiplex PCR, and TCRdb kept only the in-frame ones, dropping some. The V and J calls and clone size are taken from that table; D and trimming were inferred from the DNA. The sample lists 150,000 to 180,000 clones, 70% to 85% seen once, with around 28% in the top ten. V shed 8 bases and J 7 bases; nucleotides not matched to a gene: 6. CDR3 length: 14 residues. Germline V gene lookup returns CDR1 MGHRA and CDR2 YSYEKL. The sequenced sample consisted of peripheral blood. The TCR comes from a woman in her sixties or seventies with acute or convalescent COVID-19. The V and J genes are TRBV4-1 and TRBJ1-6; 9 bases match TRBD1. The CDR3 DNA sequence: TGCGCCAGCTCTCGGGACAGGGCCAATTCACCCCTCCACTTT. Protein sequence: CASSRDRANSPLHF.